These 10 T cell receptor beta chains were sequenced from one sample in a study of beta chain features in type 1 diabetes. Every bit of the isolated RNA underwent reverse transcription, so sequencing read expressed TCRB transcripts. Measured with immunoSEQ multiplex PCR; TCRdb has only the in-frame clones, and not every one. The sample has under 450,000 clones; about 14% are singletons. The source material was naive CD4+ T cells from blood. Every receptor here comes from a man aged 30 to 39 in good health.

The J gene is TRBJ2-1, the V gene TRBV29-1; 7 nucleotides match TRBD2. Unmatched junction bases numbered 16, after V lost 4 bases and J lost 10 bases. The CDR3 extends over 15 amino acids. The V gene's germline CDR1 is SQVTM and CDR2 ANQGSEA. The CDR3 DNA sequence: TGCAGCGTTGTCCCCACGAGAGGGAGGGTGGGGGAGCAGTTCTTC. Encoded protein: CSVVPTRGRVGEQFF.

The sample holds a few counts of this clone. This sequence joins TRBV7-2 and TRBJ2-5; D uncertain. The V end lost 1 base, the J end lost 9 bases, and 6 bases lay between the germline ends. Germline V lookup: CDR1 SGHTA, CDR2 FQGNSA. The CDR3 loop spans 11 amino acids. The CDR3 sequence: CASSLGVSQYF. DNA for the CDR3: TGTGCCAGCAGCTTAGGCGTGTCCCAGTACTTC.

This CDR3 is CATRAEETQYF. CDR3 DNA: TGTGCCACCCGAGCGGAAGAGACCCAGTACTTC. This sequence joins TRBV5-4 and TRBJ2-5; D possibly corresponds to TRBD2 (5 bases). V was pared by 9 bases and J by 3 bases, with 9 bases between. The CDR3 has 11 residues. Looked up from germline, CDR1 is SGHNT and CDR2 is YYREEE (reference sequence).

V is TRBV29-1 and J is TRBJ1-2; a possible D gene is TRBD1 (5 bases). CDR3 length: 13 residues. V lost 5 bases to trimming and J lost 3 bases, with 13 bases between them. The V gene's germline CDR1 is SQVTM and CDR2 ANQGSEA. This CDR3 is CSVPGGFDYGYTF. In DNA, the CDR3 is TGCAGCGTTCCCGGGGGTTTCGACTATGGCTACACCTTC.

Here the CDR3 DNA reads TGCGCCAGCAGCATAAGACAGGGCTCCTACGAGCAGTACTTC. It encodes CASSIRQGSYEQYF. This sequence joins TRBV4-1 and TRBJ2-7; 7 bases line up with TRBD1. Losses at the gene ends were 5 bases for V and 0 bases for J; bases not matched to a gene: 4. CDR1 is MGHRA, CDR2 YSYEKL, per germline. This CDR3 comprises 14 residues.

This clone came up a few times. The chain joins TRBV10-3 to TRBJ1-1; D possibly corresponds to TRBD1 (5 bases). CDR3 length: 13 residues. V was shortened by 10 bases and J by 7 bases, with 19 bases between the two germline ends. Germline V gene lookup returns CDR1 ENHRY and CDR2 SYGVKD. The CDR3 coding sequence is TGTGCCACACTGGGGACGGAGAGGAGTGAAGCTTTCTTT. As protein: CATLGTERSEAFF.

The chain couples TRBV7-2 to TRBJ2-7; D call uncertain. V was clipped by 0 bases and J by 2 bases, with 5 bases between them. Germline loops: CDR1 SGHTA, CDR2 FQGNSA. This CDR3 region has 13 residues. CDR3 sequence (DNA): TGTGCCAGCAGCTTAGCGCGGCCCTACGAGCAGTACTTC. Amino acid sequence: CASSLARPYEQYF.

The V call is TRBV7-9, the J call TRBJ1-2, with a possible D match to TRBD1 (5 bases). Trimming shortened V by 7 bases and J by 5 bases, and 14 bases separated the two germline ends. Looked up from germline, CDR1 is SEHNR and CDR2 is FQNEAQ (reference sequence). The CDR3 runs 13 residues. The CDR3 DNA is TGTGCCAGCAACACTGGGGGAGGTTATGGCTACACCTTC. Its translation is CASNTGGGYGYTF.

The chain combines TRBV4-1 with TRBJ2-1; D is perhaps TRBD1 (5 bases). There are 15 residues in the CDR3. Germline V gene sequence: CDR1 MGHRA, CDR2 YSYEKL. Trimming took 2 bases from V and 0 from J, leaving 8 bases between them. The CDR3: CASSQQGYSYNEQFF. For the CDR3, the DNA is TGCGCCAGCAGCCAACAGGGTTACTCCTACAATGAGCAGTTCTTC.

This clone has only a few counts. The chain employs TRBV2 and TRBJ1-4; D is undetermined. The V and J ends lost 7 bases and 7 bases respectively, with 16 bases between them. Germline V CDR1 and CDR2: SNHLY, FYNNEI. CDR3 length equals 14 residues. The CDR3 protein is CASKGVGNTEKLFF. CDR3 DNA sequence: TGTGCCAGCAAGGGTGTAGGGAATACTGAAAAACTGTTTTTT.